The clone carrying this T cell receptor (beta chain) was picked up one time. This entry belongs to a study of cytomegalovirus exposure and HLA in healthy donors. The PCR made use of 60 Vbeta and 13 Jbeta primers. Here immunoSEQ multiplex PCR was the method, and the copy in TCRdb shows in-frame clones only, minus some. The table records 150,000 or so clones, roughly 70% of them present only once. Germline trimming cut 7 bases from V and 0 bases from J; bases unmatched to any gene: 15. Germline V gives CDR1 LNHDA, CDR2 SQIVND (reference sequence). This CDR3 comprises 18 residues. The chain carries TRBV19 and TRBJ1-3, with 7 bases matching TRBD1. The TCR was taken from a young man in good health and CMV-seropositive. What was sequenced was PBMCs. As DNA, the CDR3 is TGTGCCAGTAATCTTCAACCTTCGACAGGGCCCTCTGGAAACACCATATATTTT. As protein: CASNLQPSTGPSGNTIYF.